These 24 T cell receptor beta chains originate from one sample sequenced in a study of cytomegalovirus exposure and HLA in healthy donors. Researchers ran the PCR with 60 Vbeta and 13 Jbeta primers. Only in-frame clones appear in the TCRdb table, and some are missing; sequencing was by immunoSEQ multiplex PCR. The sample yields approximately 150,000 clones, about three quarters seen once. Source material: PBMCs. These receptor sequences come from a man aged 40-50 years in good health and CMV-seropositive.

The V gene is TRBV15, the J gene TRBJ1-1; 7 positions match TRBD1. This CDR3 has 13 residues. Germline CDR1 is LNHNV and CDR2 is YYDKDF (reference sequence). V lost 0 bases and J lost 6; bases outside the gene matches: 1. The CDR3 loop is CATSRDQGAEAFF. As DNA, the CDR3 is TGTGCCACCAGCAGAGATCAGGGGGCTGAAGCTTTCTTT.

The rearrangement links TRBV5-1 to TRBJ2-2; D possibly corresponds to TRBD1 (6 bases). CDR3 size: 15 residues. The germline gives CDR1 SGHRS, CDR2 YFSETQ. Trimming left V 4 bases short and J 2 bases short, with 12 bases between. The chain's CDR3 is CASSPRQDNTGELFF. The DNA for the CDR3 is TGCGCCAGCAGCCCACGACAGGATAACACCGGGGAGCTGTTTTTT.

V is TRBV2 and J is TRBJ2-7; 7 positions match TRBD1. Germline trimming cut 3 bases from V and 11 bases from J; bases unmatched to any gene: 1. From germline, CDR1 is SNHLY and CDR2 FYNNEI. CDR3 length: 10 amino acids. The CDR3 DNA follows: TGTGCCAGCAGTGATCAGGGGGAGTACTTC. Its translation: CASSDQGEYF.

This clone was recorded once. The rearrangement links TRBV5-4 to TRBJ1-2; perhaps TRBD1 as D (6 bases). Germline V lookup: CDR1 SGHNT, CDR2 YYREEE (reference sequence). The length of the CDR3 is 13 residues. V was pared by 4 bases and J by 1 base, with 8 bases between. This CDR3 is CASSVDSNYGYTF. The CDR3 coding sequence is TGTGCCAGCAGCGTGGACAGTAACTATGGCTACACCTTC.

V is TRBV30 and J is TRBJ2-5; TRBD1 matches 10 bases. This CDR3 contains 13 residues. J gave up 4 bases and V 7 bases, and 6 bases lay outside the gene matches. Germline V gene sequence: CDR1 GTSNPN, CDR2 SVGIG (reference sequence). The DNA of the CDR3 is TGTGCCTCCGACAGGGGGCGAAGAGAGACCCAGTACTTC. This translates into CASDRGRRETQYF.

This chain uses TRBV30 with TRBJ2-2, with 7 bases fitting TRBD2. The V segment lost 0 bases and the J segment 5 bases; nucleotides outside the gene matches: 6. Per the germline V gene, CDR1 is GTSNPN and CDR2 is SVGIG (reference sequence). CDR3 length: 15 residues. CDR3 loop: CAWSVRWGGTGELFF. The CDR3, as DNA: TGTGCCTGGAGTGTACGGTGGGGGGGGACCGGGGAGCTGTTTTTT.

The CDR3 reads CASSSDRGYNNEQFF. CDR3 sequence (DNA): TGTGCCAGCAGCTCCGACAGGGGCTACAACAATGAGCAGTTCTTC. The chain uses TRBV7-8 and TRBJ2-1, with 8 bases identical to TRBD1. The trim removed 4 bases at V and 5 bases at J, leaving 7 bases unmatched. Germline CDR1 SGHVS, CDR2 FQNEAQ. CDR3 length equals 15 residues.

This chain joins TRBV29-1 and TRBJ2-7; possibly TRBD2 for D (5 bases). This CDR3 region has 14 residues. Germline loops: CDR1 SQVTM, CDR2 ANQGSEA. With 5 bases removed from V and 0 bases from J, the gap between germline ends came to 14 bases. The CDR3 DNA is TGCAGCGTTCGAAGGACTCCCAGCTCCTACGAGCAGTACTTC. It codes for CSVRRTPSSYEQYF.

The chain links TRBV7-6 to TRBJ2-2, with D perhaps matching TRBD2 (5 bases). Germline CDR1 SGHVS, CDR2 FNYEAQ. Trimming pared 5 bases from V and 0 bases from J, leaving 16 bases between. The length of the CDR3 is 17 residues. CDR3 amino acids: CASSRPGYKANTGELFF. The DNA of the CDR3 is TGTGCCAGCAGCCGGCCGGGGTATAAGGCGAACACCGGGGAGCTGTTTTTT.

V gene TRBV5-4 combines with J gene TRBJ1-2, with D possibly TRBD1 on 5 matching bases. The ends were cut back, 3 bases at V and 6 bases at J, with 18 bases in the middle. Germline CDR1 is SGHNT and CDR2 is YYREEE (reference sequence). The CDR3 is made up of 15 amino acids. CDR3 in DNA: TGTGCCAGCAGCTCAACGTCCCCAGGGAGGGATGGCTACACCTTC. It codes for CASSSTSPGRDGYTF.

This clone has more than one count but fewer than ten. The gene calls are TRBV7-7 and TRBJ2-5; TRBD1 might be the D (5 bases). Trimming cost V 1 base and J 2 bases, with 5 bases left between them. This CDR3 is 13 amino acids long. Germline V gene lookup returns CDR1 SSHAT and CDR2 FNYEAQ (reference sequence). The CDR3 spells CASSLDRQETQYF. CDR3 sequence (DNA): TGTGCCAGCAGCTTAGACAGGCAAGAGACCCAGTACTTC.

DNA for the CDR3: TGTGCCAGCAGTTCGAGGGACAGGGTGCGTGAGACCCAGTACTTC. This translates into CASSSRDRVRETQYF. The chain is built from TRBV28 and TRBJ2-5; 9 nucleotides agree with TRBD1. CDR1 is MDHEN and CDR2 is SYDVKM in the germline V gene. There are 15 residues in the CDR3. Trimming removed 4 bases from V and 5 bases from J; junction bases left unmatched: 8.

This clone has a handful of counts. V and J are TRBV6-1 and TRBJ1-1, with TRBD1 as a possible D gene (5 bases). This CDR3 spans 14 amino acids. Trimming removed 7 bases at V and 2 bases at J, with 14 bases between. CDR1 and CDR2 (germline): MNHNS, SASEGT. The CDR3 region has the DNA TGTGCCAGCAACCTCCCGACAGTAAACACTGAAGCTTTCTTT. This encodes CASNLPTVNTEAFF.

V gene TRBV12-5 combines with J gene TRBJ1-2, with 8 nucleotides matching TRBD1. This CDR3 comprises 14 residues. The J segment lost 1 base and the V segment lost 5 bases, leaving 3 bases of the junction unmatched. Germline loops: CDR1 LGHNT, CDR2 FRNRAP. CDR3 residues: CASGGTGHNYGYTF. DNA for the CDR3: TGTGCTAGTGGTGGGACAGGTCATAACTATGGCTACACCTTC.

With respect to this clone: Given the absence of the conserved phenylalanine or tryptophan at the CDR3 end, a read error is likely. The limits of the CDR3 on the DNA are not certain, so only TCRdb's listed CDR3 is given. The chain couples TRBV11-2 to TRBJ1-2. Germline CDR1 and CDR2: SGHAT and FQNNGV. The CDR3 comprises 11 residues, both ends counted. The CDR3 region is CASSSRRRASG.

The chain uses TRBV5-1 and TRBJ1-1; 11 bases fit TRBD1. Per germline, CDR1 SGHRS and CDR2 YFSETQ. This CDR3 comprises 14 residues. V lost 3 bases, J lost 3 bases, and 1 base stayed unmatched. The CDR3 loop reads CASSSGQGDTEAFF. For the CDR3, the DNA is TGCGCCAGCAGCTCGGGACAGGGGGACACTGAAGCTTTCTTT.

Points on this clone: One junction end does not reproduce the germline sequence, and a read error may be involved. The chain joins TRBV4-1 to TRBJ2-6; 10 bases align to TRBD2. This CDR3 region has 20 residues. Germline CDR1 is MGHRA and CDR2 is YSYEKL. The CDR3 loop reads CASSQAKGWTSGGWANGLTF. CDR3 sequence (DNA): TGCGCCAGCAGCCAAGCCAAAGGATGGACTAGCGGAGGTTGGGCCAACGGCCTGACTTTC.

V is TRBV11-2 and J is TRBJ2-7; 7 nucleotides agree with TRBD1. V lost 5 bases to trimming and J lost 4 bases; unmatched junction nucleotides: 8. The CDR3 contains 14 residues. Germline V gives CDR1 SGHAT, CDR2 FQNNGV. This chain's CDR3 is CASSPQTGIYEQYF. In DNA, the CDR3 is TGTGCCAGCAGCCCCCAGACAGGGATATACGAGCAGTACTTC. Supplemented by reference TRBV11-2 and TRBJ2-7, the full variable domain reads EAGVAQSPRYKIIEKRQSVAFWCNPISGHATLYWYQQILGQGPKLLIQFQNNGVVDDSQLPKDRFSAERLKGVDSTLKIQPAKLEDSAVYLCASSPQTGIYEQYFGPGTRLTVT.

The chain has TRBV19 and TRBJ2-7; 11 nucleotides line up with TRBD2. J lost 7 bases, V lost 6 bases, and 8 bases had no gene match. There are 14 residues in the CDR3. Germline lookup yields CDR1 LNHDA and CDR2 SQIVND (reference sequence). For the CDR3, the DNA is TGTGCCAGTAGCCTTAGCGGGAGGGCCCGGGAGCAGTACTTC. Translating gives CASSLSGRAREQYF.

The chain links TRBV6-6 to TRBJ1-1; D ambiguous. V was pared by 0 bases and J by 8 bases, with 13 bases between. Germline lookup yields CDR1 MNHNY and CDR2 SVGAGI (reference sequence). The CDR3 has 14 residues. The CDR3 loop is CASSYSGRGLEAFF. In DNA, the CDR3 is TGTGCCAGCAGTTACTCCGGCCGGGGTCTAGAAGCTTTCTTT.

CDR3 in amino acids: CASSLDGLNQPQHF. The DNA for the CDR3 is TGCGCCAGCAGCTTGGACGGACTCAATCAGCCCCAGCATTTT. The chain employs TRBV5-1 and TRBJ1-5, with D unclear. The germline CDR1 and CDR2 sequences are SGHRS and YFSETQ. CDR3 length: 14 amino acids. V shed 0 bases and J shed 3 bases, with 7 bases lying between them.

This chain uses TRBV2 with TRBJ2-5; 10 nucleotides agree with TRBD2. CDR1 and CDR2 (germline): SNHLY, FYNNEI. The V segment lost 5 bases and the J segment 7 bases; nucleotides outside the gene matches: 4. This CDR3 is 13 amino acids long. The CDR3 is CASSLAGGVTQYF. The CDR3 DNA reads TGTGCCAGCAGTTTAGCGGGAGGAGTGACCCAGTACTTC.

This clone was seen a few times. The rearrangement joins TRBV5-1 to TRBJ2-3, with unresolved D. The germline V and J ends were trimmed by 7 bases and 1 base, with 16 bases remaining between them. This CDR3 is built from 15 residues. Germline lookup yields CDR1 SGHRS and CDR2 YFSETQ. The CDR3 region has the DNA TGCGCCAGCGGCGCTCAATCCCAGGGCACAGATACGCAGTATTTT. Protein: CASGAQSQGTDTQYF.

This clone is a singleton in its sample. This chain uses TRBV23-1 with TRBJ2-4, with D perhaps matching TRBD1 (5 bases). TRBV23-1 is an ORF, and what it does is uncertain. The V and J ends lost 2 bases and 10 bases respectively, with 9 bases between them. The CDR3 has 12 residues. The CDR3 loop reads CASSQKKGIQYF. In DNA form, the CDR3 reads TGCGCCAGCAGTCAAAAAAAGGGGATTCAGTACTTC.